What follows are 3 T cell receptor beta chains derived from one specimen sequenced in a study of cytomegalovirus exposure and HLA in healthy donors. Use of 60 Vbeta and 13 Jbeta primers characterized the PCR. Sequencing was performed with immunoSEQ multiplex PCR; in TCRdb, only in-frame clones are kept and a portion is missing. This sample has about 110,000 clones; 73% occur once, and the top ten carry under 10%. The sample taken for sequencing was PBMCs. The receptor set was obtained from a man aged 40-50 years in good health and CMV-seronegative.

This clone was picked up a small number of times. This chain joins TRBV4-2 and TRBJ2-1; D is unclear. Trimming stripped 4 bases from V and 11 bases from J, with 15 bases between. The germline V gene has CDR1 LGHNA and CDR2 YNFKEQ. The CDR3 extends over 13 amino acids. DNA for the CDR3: TGTGCCAGCAGCCTCCGCAGGTCTCCAAAGCAGTTCTTC. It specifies CASSLRRSPKQFF.

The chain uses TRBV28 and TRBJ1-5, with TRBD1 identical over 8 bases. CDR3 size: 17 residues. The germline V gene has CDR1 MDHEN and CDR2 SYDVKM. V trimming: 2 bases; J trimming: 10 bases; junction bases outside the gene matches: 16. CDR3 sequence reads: CASSLIRTGTASQPQHF. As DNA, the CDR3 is TGTGCCAGCAGTTTAATCAGGACAGGGACAGCTTCTCAACCCCAGCATTTT.

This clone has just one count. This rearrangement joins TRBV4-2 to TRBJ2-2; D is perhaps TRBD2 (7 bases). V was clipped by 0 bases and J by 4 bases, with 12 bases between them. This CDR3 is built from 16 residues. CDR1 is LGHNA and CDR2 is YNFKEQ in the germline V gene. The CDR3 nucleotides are TGTGCCAGCAGCCAAGAGTGGGGAGGGGGCACCGGGGAGCTGTTTTTT. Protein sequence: CASSQEWGGGTGELFF.